Below are 26 T cell receptor beta chains sequenced from a single sample in a study of Graves' ophthalmopathy and Graves' hyperthyroidism. For repertoire sequencing, the TCR beta CDR3 regions were amplified from RNA transcripts. HTBI-primed first-round RT-PCR preceded second-round multiplex PCR. TCRdb redid the calling of the multiplex PCR reads with MiXCR, one entry per CDR3 protein. The sample has about 210,000 distinct CDR3 sequences; around 30% are singletons. Sequencing was performed on peripheral blood. Receptor source: a man aged 50 to 59 with Graves' ophthalmopathy.

V gene TRBV6-1 combines with J gene TRBJ2-7, with a possible D match to TRBD1 (6 bases). The CDR3 loop spans 12 amino acids. Germline V gene lookup returns CDR1 MNHNS and CDR2 SASEGT. The V end was cut by 6 bases, the J end by 4 bases, with 10 bases between. Written as DNA, the CDR3 is TGTGCCAGCAGGACAGGAGATTACGAGCAGTACTTC. Amino acid sequence: CASRTGDYEQYF.

This clonotype was picked up many times. V and J are TRBV9 and TRBJ1-1, with TRBD1 matching over 9 bases. The ends lost 3 bases at V and 4 bases at J; junction bases unmatched: 10. From germline, CDR1 is SGDLS and CDR2 YYNGEE. The CDR3 covers 16 residues. The CDR3 DNA reads TGTGCCAGCAGCGCGGACAGGGGCGGGTGGCGCACTGAAGCTTTCTTT. It encodes CASSADRGGWRTEAFF.

In its sample, this clonotype was seen a few times. V is TRBV24-1 and J is TRBJ2-5; 7 bases map to TRBD1. The trim removed 4 bases at V and 4 bases at J, leaving 11 bases unmatched. The germline V gene encodes CDR1 KGHDR and CDR2 SFDVKD. The CDR3 consists of 16 residues. The CDR3 DNA reads as TGTGCCACCAGTGACCCAACAGGGGTCGAGCGAGAGACCCAGTACTTC. The encoded protein is CATSDPTGVERETQYF.

This clonotype showed up many times. The CDR3 nucleotides read TGTGCCAGCAGTGGGACAGGGATTGCTAGTAACACCATATATTTT. It is translated as CASSGTGIASNTIYF. The chain recombines TRBV12-3 or TRBV12-4 with TRBJ1-3; 9 bases are shared with TRBD1. V shed 5 bases, J shed 7 bases, and the junction held 9 bases outside the gene matches. The CDR3 runs to 15 residues.

The V call is TRBV11-3, the J call TRBJ2-5; 10 bases line up with TRBD2. CDR3 length: 16 amino acids. CDR1 is SGHNT and CDR2 is YENEEA in the germline V gene. V lost 5 bases and J lost 4; bases outside the gene matches: 10. The CDR3 nucleotides read TGTGCCAGCAGCCATACTAGCGGGAACGTTGTAGAGACCCAGTACTTC. As protein: CASSHTSGNVVETQYF.

Ten or more counts support this clonotype. The chain links TRBV10-3 to TRBJ2-2, with TRBD2 matching over 7 bases. Germline V CDR1 and CDR2: ENHRY, SYGVKD. This CDR3 region has 15 residues. After removal of 4 bases from V and 1 base from J, the junction contained 3 bases not matched to a gene. The CDR3: CAISVRGVNTGELFF. CDR3 DNA: TGTGCCATCAGTGTTCGGGGGGTGAACACCGGGGAGCTGTTTTTT.

This clonotype was counted ten times or more. The chain has TRBV12-3 or TRBV12-4 and TRBJ1-3; no reliable D call. The V and J ends lost 8 bases and 0 bases respectively, with 2 bases between them. The CDR3 spans 11 residues. The CDR3 region has the DNA TGTGCCAGCGTCTCTGGAAACACCATATATTTT. It is translated as CASVSGNTIYF.

The chain carries TRBV6-4 and TRBJ2-5; D is possibly TRBD1 or TRBD2 (5 bases each). With 6 bases removed from V and 1 base from J, the gap between germline ends came to 12 bases. Germline V lookup: CDR1 MRHNA, CDR2 SNTAGT. This CDR3 has 14 amino acids. In DNA form, the CDR3 reads TGTGCCAGCAGCCACCGGGACGGCCAAGAGACCCAGTACTTC. Its protein product is CASSHRDGQETQYF.

The chain combines TRBV28 with TRBJ1-3; D gene ambiguous. CDR1 is MDHEN and CDR2 is SYDVKM in the germline V gene. The CDR3 totals 14 residues. V was cut by 6 bases and J by 0 bases, with 9 bases left in between. The CDR3: CASSTRSSGNTIYF. In nucleotides, the CDR3 is TGTGCCAGCAGCACACGTAGCTCTGGAAACACCATATATTTT.

This clonotype appeared a few times. This sequence joins TRBV5-4 and TRBJ1-2, with a possible D match to TRBD1 (5 bases). The CDR3 is 14 residues long. V dropped 5 bases and J dropped 4 bases, with 15 bases sitting between them. Germline values: CDR1 SGHNT, CDR2 YYREEE (reference sequence). In DNA, the CDR3 is TGTGCCAGCAGTCCGGATTCGGGACTCTATGGCTACACCTTC. Protein: CASSPDSGLYGYTF.

This clonotype was counted many times. The rearrangement links TRBV11-2 to TRBJ2-7, with TRBD1 as a possible D gene (7 bases). The CDR3 is 13 amino acids. The V end lost 4 bases, the J end lost 5 bases, and 12 bases lay between the germline ends. Germline assignment: CDR1 SGHAT and CDR2 FQNNGV. CDR3: CASSSAGGNEQYF. CDR3 DNA: TGTGCCAGCAGCTCGGCAGGGGGGAACGAGCAGTACTTC.

This rearrangement joins TRBV15 to TRBJ2-7, with 7 bases lining up with TRBD2. Germline V gene data show CDR1 as LNHNV and CDR2 as YYDKDF (reference sequence). The V segment lost 0 bases and the J segment 2 bases; nucleotides outside the gene matches: 7. The CDR3 is 16 residues long. CDR3 region: CATSRDRASGAYEQYF. CDR3 DNA: TGTGCCACCAGCAGAGATAGGGCTAGCGGAGCCTACGAGCAGTACTTC.

The chain uses TRBV28 and TRBJ1-1; D ambiguous. Between the trimmed V and J ends, which lost 6 bases and 5 bases, there was a span of 10 bases. This CDR3 is 12 amino acids long. Germline CDR1 MDHEN, CDR2 SYDVKM. The CDR3 loop is CASSNYVTEAFF. The CDR3 DNA follows: TGTGCCAGCAGCAACTACGTGACTGAAGCTTTCTTT.

V gene TRBV12-3 or TRBV12-4 combines with J gene TRBJ2-2; 7 bases are a match to TRBD2. The CDR3 runs 16 residues. The ends lost 5 bases at V and 0 bases at J; junction bases unmatched: 6. As DNA, the CDR3 is TGTGCCAGCAGTCTAAGCGGGATCGCGAACACCGGGGAGCTGTTTTTT. Translated, it gives CASSLSGIANTGELFF.

This clonotype was picked up many times. The chain has TRBV13 and TRBJ2-5; TRBD2 is a possible D gene (6 bases). This CDR3 is built from 14 residues. CDR1 is PRHDT, CDR2 FYEKMQ, per germline (reference sequence). The V end lost 1 base, the J end lost 5 bases, and 11 bases lay between the germline ends. Here the CDR3 DNA reads TGTGCCAGCAGCTTAGTGAGGGACTCGGAGACCCAGTACTTC. Protein sequence: CASSLVRDSETQYF.

This clonotype was detected once. The chain couples TRBV13 to TRBJ1-2; D is perhaps TRBD1 (5 bases). The CDR3 is 13 residues long. The V and J ends lost 1 base and 8 bases respectively, with 11 bases between them. Germline CDR1 reads PRHDT; CDR2 reads FYEKMQ (reference sequence). The CDR3 DNA follows: TGTGCCAGCAGCTTAGTTGGGCCAGGGGGCTACACCTTC. This codes for CASSLVGPGGYTF.

At least ten counts were recorded for this clonotype. The chain links TRBV19 to TRBJ2-7; TRBD1 or TRBD2 may be the D gene (5 bases each). Germline lookup yields CDR1 LNHDA and CDR2 SQIVND (reference sequence). CDR3 size: 15 residues. V shed 1 base and J shed 2 bases, with 12 bases lying between them. CDR3 residues: CASSIVLGVTYEQYF. The CDR3 DNA follows: TGTGCCAGTAGTATAGTTTTGGGGGTGACCTACGAGCAGTACTTC.

The table lists this clonotype with many counts. This rearrangement joins TRBV12-3 or TRBV12-4 to TRBJ2-5, with 7 bases that match TRBD1. The CDR3 spans 13 residues. Trimming removed 7 bases from V and 2 bases from J; junction bases left unmatched: 4. CDR3 in amino acids: CASTGTAQETQYF. The CDR3 bases are TGTGCCAGCACCGGGACAGCGCAAGAGACCCAGTACTTC.

The chain recombines TRBV6-5 with TRBJ2-7, with no clear D. Looked up from germline, CDR1 is MNHEY and CDR2 is SVGAGI. The CDR3 has 14 residues. V was trimmed by 0 bases and J by 3 bases, leaving 9 bases between them. CDR3 protein: CASSYSKVYYEQYF. The CDR3 nucleotides read TGTGCCAGCAGTTACTCGAAGGTCTACTACGAGCAGTACTTC.

This clonotype was counted ten times or more. The rearrangement links TRBV6-2 or TRBV6-3 to TRBJ2-7, with no clear D. This CDR3 is 13 amino acids long. The germline CDR1 and CDR2 sequences are MNHEY and SVGEGT. V was clipped by 6 bases and J by 5 bases, with 14 bases between them. The CDR3 region is CASRETKSHEQYF. Here the CDR3 DNA reads TGTGCCAGCAGGGAAACAAAGTCCCACGAGCAGTACTTC.

In its sample, this clonotype was seen many times. The chain links TRBV27 to TRBJ2-7, with 8 bases lining up with TRBD1. The ends lost 6 bases at V and 7 bases at J; junction bases unmatched: 5. Germline V gene lookup returns CDR1 MNHEY and CDR2 SMNVEV (reference sequence). The CDR3 length is 12 residues. DNA for the CDR3: TGTGCCAGCAGGGACAGGGTAGAGGAGCAGTACTTC. Its protein product is CASRDRVEEQYF.

The J gene is TRBJ2-7, the V gene TRBV28; the D gene is possibly TRBD1 (6 bases). The germline V and J ends were trimmed by 2 bases and 6 bases, with 14 bases remaining between them. CDR1 and CDR2 from the germline V gene are MDHEN and SYDVKM. The CDR3 has 14 amino acids. In nucleotides, the CDR3 is TGTGCCAGCAGTTTAAGCAGGGGATCAACCGAGCAGTACTTC. This gives the protein CASSLSRGSTEQYF.

This chain connects TRBV2 to TRBJ2-7; no firm D call. Per germline, CDR1 SNHLY and CDR2 FYNNEI. V was cut by 3 bases and J by 8 bases, with 8 bases left in between. CDR3 length: 11 residues. CDR3 residues: CASSDTLQQYF. The DNA of the CDR3 is TGTGCCAGCAGTGACACTTTGCAGCAGTACTTC. The full variable domain, its missing parts supplied by reference TRBV2 and TRBJ2-7, is EPEVTQTPSHQVTQMGQEVILRCVPISNHLYFYWYRQILGQKVEFLVSFYNNEISEKSEIFDDQFSVERPDGSNFTLKIRSTKLEDSAMYFCASSDTLQQYFGPGTRLTVT.

This clonotype occurred many times. CDR3 protein: CAWRRKDRGLTGELFF. CDR3 coding DNA: TGTGCCTGGAGACGAAAAGACAGGGGGCTCACCGGGGAGCTGTTTTTT. The rearrangement uses TRBV30 and TRBJ2-2; TRBD1 matches at 10 bases. The length of the CDR3 is 16 residues. V was clipped by 3 bases and J by 4 bases; unmatched bases: 8. CDR1 is GTSNPN and CDR2 is SVGIG in the germline V gene (reference sequence).

This sequence joins TRBV12-3 or TRBV12-4 and TRBJ1-1, with a weak D call TRBD1 (5 bases). V lost 6 bases to trimming and J lost 3 bases, with 17 bases between them. The CDR3 is 15 residues long. CDR3 DNA sequence: TGTGCCAGCAGGCGACGCCAGGGCGGGGACACTGAAGCTTTCTTT. Translated: CASRRRQGGDTEAFF.

V and J are TRBV6-1 and TRBJ2-7; 8 bases match TRBD1. Germline V gene sequence: CDR1 MNHNS, CDR2 SASEGT. J lost 3 bases, V lost 8 bases, and 15 bases had no gene match. This CDR3 comprises 16 residues. The CDR3 protein is CASSPMGAGGVYEQYF. CDR3 in DNA: TGTGCCAGCTCACCAATGGGGGCAGGGGGCGTCTACGAGCAGTACTTC.